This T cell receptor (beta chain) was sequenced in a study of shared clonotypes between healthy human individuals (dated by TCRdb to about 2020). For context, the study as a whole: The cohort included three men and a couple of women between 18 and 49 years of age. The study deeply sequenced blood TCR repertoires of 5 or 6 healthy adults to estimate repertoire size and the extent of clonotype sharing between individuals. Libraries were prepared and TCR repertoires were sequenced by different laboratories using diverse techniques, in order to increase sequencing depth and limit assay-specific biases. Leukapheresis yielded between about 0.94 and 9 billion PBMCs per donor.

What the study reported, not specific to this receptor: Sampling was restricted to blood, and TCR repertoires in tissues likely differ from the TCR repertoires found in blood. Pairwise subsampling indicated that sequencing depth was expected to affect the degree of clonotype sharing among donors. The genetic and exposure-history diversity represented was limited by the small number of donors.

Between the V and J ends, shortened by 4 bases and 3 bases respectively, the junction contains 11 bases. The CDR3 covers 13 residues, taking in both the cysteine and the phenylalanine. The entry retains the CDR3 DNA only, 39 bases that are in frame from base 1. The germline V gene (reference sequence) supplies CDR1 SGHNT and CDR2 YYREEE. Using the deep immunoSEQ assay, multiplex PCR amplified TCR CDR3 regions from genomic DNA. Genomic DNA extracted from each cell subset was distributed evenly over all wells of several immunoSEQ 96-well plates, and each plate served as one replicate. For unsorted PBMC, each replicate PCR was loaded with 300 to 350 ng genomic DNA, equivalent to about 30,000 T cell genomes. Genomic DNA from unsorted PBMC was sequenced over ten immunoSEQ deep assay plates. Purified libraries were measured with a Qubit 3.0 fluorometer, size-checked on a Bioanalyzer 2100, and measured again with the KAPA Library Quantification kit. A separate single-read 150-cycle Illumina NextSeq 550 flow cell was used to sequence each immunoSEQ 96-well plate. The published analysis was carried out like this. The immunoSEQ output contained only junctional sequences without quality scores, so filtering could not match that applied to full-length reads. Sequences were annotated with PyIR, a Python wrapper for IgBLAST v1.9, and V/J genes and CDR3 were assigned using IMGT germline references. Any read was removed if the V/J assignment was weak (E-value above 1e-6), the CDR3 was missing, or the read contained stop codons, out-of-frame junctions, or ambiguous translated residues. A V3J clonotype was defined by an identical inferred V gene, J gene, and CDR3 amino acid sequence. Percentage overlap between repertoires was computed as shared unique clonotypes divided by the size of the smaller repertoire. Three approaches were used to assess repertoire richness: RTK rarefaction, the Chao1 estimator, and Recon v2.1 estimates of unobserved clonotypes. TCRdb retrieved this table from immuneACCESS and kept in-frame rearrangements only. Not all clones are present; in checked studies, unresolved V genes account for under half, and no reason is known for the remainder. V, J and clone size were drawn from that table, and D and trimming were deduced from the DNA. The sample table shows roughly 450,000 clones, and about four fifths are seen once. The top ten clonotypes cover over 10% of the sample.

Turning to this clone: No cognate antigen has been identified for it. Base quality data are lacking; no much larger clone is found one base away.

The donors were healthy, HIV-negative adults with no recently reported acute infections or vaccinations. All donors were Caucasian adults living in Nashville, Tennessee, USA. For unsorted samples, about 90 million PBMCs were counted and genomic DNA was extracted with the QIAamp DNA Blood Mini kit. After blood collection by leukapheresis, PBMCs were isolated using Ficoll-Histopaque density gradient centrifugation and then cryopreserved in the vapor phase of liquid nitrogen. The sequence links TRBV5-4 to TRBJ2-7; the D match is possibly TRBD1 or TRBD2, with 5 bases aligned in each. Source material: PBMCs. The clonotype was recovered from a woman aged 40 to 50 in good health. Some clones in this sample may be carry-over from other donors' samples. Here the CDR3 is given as CASSRDLIYEQYF. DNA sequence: TGTGCCAGCAGCAGGGACCTGATCTACGAGCAGTACTTC.